The rows below give T cell receptor beta chains drawn from one sample of a study of T cell responses to AZD1222 COVID-19 vaccine. The table came from immunoSEQ multiplex PCR; TCRdb's copy has only in-frame clones and leaves some out. The table includes some 120,000 clones, roughly 90% detected once. Sample: peripheral blood, taken on day 0 of AZD1222 vaccination. These TCRs come from an adult in good health. Each CDR3 is given with its conserved first and last residue. A D gene is named only where the DNA matches it firmly. Clone size is not always given. Where it is, it says once, few, many or a class for expanded clones.

d_call	clone_size	v_call	j_call	cdr3_nt	cdr3_aa
NA	NA	TRBV5-1	TRBJ1-1	TGCGCCAGCAGCTTGCAGGAGAACACTGAAGCTTTCTTT	CASSLQENTEAFF
NA	NA	TRBV7-9	TRBJ2-7	TGTGCCAGCAGCTTACTGGGGGGCCCCTACGAGCAGTACTTC	CASSLLGGPYEQYF
TRBD1	NA	TRBV4-2	TRBJ1-3	TGTGCCAGCAGCCAAACACAGGGGGATCCTGGAAACACCATATATTTT	CASSQTQGDPGNTIYF
NA	NA	TRBV4-1	TRBJ1-1	TGCGCCAGCAGCCAAGCCCTCGGAGCGATGGGTGAAGCTTTCTTT	CASSQALGAMGEAFF
TRBD1	few	TRBV5-1	TRBJ1-4	TGCGCCAGCAGCTTGTGGACAGGGGAAAAACTGTTTTTT	CASSLWTGEKLFF
TRBD1	once	TRBV6-5	TRBJ2-5	TGTGCCAGCAGTCCACAGGGGGAAGGGGAGACCCAGTACTTC	CASSPQGEGETQYF
NA	NA	TRBV3-1/TRBV3-2	TRBJ2-7	TGTGCCAGCAGCTGGGCCGGGGGAGAGCAGTACTTC	CASSWAGGEQYF
NA	NA	TRBV1	TRBJ1-1	TGCACCAGCAGCCAAGACTTCGGGACAAGGAACACTGAAGCTTTCTTT	CTSSQDFGTRNTEAFF
NA	NA	TRBV7-3	TRBJ2-5	TGTGCCAGCAGCTTAGGTGGCGGGGCCCGTGAGACCCAGTACTTC	CASSLGGGARETQYF
TRBD1	NA	TRBV5-6	TRBJ1-4	TGTGCCAGCAGCCCCGCCGGGACAGAAAATGAAAAACTGTTTTTT	CASSPAGTENEKLFF
NA	NA	TRBV23-1	TRBJ2-7	TGCGCCAGCAGTACCCGGGACTTCTCCTACGAGCAGTACTTC	CASSTRDFSYEQYF
NA	NA	TRBV5-6	TRBJ1-2	TGTGCCAGCAGCCCTTACGGGGGCTATGGCTACACCTTC	CASSPYGGYGYTF
NA	NA	TRBV4-1	TRBJ1-1	TGCGCCAGCAGCCAAGATTGTAGGGGCGGCAGCACTGAAGCTTTCTTT	CASSQDCRGGSTEAFF
NA	NA	TRBV6-2/TRBV6-3	TRBJ1-5	TGTGCCAGCAGTTGGACGGGCAATCAGCCCCAGCATTTT	CASSWTGNQPQHF
NA	NA	TRBV15	TRBJ2-5	TGTGCCACCAGCAGGGGCCTCACTCTGGGAGAGACCCAGTACTTC	CATSRGLTLGETQYF
TRBD2	NA	TRBV3-1/TRBV3-2	TRBJ2-3	TGTGCCAGCAGCCAAGATTTGCGGGGGAGCACAGATACGCAGTATTTT	CASSQDLRGSTDTQYF
TRBD2	few	TRBV27	TRBJ2-7	TGTGCCAGCAGTCCCTTTAGTGGGGGGGTGAGGGACGAGCAGTACTTC	CASSPFSGGVRDEQYF
NA	NA	TRBV6-5	TRBJ1-5	TGTGCCAGCAGTTGGACGGCGGCTCAGCCCCAGCATTTT	CASSWTAAQPQHF
TRBD1	once	TRBV11-2	TRBJ2-5	TGTGCCAGCAGCTTGGGACAGGGGCAAGAGACCCAGTACTTC	CASSLGQGQETQYF
NA	NA	TRBV4-1	TRBJ1-5	TGCGCCAGCAGCCAAGGGGGTAGCAATCAGCCCCAGCATTTT	CASSQGGSNQPQHF
TRBD1	NA	TRBV27	TRBJ1-1	TGTGCCAGCAGCTCAGGGGGCACTGAAGCTTTCTTT	CASSSGGTEAFF
TRBD2	NA	TRBV11-2	TRBJ2-2	TGTGCCAGCAGCAGGGGACTAGCGGGAGGCACCGGGGAGCTGTTTTTT	CASSRGLAGGTGELFF
NA	NA	TRBV27	TRBJ1-4	TGTGCCAGCAGGCCCCTTCAGGATGAAAAACTGTTTTTT	CASRPLQDEKLFF
TRBD2	NA	TRBV7-3	TRBJ2-5	TGTGCCAGCAGCTTATTTAGCGGGCAAGAGACCCAGTACTTC	CASSLFSGQETQYF
TRBD1	NA	TRBV4-1	TRBJ2-7	TGCGCCAGCAGCCATGACAGGGGGGCTAGCTCCTACGAGCAGTACTTC	CASSHDRGASSYEQYF
NA	NA	TRBV5-1	TRBJ2-7	TGCGCCAGCAGAGGGGGTAACGAGCAGTACTTC	CASRGGNEQYF
NA	NA	TRBV9	TRBJ1-1	TGTGCCAGCAGCGTAGAAGGGGTTTTTACTGAAGCTTTCTTT	CASSVEGVFTEAFF
NA	NA	TRBV11-2	TRBJ2-5	TGTGCCAGCAGCTTGGGCGGGCAAGAGACCCAGTACTTC	CASSLGGQETQYF
NA	NA	TRBV18	TRBJ1-1	TGTGCCAGCTCTACGACAGGCACCTCTGAAGCTTTCTTT	CASSTTGTSEAFF
TRBD1	NA	TRBV18	TRBJ1-1	TGTGCCAGCTCACCTCCTTCAGACAGGGATGAAGCTTTCTTT	CASSPPSDRDEAFF
NA	NA	TRBV7-9	TRBJ1-4	TGTGCCAGCAGCTTCTTTACGGCCAATGAAAAACTGTTTTTT	CASSFFTANEKLFF